The T cell receptor (beta chain) described here comes from a study of blood T cells in healthy people across ages (dated by TCRdb to the mid-2010s). Concerning the study at large: In model experiments, roughly one uniquely barcoded TCR beta cDNA molecule per two T cells was captured by template switching. To track age-related changes in TCR beta repertoire diversity, the study relied on deep sequencing normalized with unique cDNA molecular identifiers. The donors were split into four age groups: young (average around 15 years), middle-aged (39), aged (62) and long-lived (over 80). Donors of different ages were randomly distributed across sequencing lanes to avoid experimental bias. For two donors (one aged 18 to 30 and one aged 80 or older), the study analyzed two additional independent replicas of 1 million unique cDNA reads from the same blood draw. The research as a whole found: As age increased, observed TCR beta diversity per million T cells dropped in a roughly linear way, and a significant reduction was already evident by age around 41. There was a strong correlation between observed TCR beta diversity and the percentage of naive T cells measured by flow cytometry. Because profiling used bulk unsorted PBMCs, naive and antigen-experienced compartments could not be compared conclusively. Compared with the aged group, the long-lived group had more naive CD4+ T cells, fewer expanded clones and increased TCR diversity, suggesting age selection. Because the CMV infection status of the donors was unknown, age-related changes in expanded clonotypes may potentially have been confounded. Estimates of total diversity based on one million sequenced T cells were regarded as lower bounds and as underestimates.

The donors were roughly 38 Caucasian individuals from Russia, aged 6 to 90 years, who were systemically healthy. Approximately 10 milliliters of peripheral blood were collected from each donor into EDTA-treated Vacutainer tubes. Ficoll-Paque density-gradient centrifugation was used to isolate PBMCs, with at least 6.5 million per sample. Total RNA was extracted from PBMCs with Trizol reagent, with at least 6 micrograms obtained per sample. The percentages of naive CD45RAhigh/CD27high T cells were determined by flow cytometry on a PBMC aliquot from every donor. Libraries were made using 5' RACE. These reads were obtained on an Illumina HiSeq 2500. A second 7 to 11 cycle PCR used a sample-barcoded 5' primer and a J-beta primer mix. A unique molecular identifier was introduced onto each TCR beta cDNA molecule by a template-switch 5' adaptor carrying 12 random nucleotides. At least 2.5 million CDR3-containing paired-end reads were obtained from each sample. The Mint cDNA synthesis kit, primed by a TRBC-specific oligonucleotide, was used to synthesize first-strand cDNA from all RNA. Following uracil-DNA glycosylase treatment, a first 18-cycle PCR with universal primers M1SS and BC2_uni_R was performed on all cDNA. The study's processing was this. Each sample was normalized by randomly selecting 1 million high-quality reads, each carrying a distinct molecular identifier. Instead of being binned into consensus sequences, reads that shared molecular identifiers were thrown out. CDR3 identification, clonotype clustering and error correction used MiTCR with a Q25 quality threshold and the strictest error-elimination algorithm. A nonparametric unseen species model using Euler transformation provided a lower-bound estimate of total TCR beta diversity. TCRdb reworked the public reads: Q25 trimming with fastp, MiXCR clone assembly, productive beta chains retained. Rows merge per CDR3 protein into single entries with the most common DNA and genes. Clone size and V and J calls follow TCRdb, not the original study. The sample has more than 1.4 million distinct CDR3 sequences on record, approximately 40% of them singletons. The top ten constitute approximately 7.9% of the sample.

The junction shows trimming of 1 base on V and 5 bases on J, plus 5 bases between the germline ends. CDR1 and CDR2, looked up from the germline V gene, are LGHNA and YNFKEQ. The CDR3 measures 12 amino acids from cysteine to phenylalanine. CDR3 DNA is the only sequence kept; it has 36 bases, read in frame from the first base. This clonotype has ten or more counts. The antigen it recognizes is unknown. Per-base quality was not reported, and no clone a single base away is much larger than it. The source of this sequence is a woman between 18 and 30 years old in good health. Here the chain combines TRBV4-2 and TRBJ2-5, with the D gene uncertain. The sequenced material came from blood. This receptor has the CDR3 CASSQARETQYF. Read as DNA, the sequence is TGTGCCAGCAGCCAAGCTCGGGAGACCCAGTACTTC.